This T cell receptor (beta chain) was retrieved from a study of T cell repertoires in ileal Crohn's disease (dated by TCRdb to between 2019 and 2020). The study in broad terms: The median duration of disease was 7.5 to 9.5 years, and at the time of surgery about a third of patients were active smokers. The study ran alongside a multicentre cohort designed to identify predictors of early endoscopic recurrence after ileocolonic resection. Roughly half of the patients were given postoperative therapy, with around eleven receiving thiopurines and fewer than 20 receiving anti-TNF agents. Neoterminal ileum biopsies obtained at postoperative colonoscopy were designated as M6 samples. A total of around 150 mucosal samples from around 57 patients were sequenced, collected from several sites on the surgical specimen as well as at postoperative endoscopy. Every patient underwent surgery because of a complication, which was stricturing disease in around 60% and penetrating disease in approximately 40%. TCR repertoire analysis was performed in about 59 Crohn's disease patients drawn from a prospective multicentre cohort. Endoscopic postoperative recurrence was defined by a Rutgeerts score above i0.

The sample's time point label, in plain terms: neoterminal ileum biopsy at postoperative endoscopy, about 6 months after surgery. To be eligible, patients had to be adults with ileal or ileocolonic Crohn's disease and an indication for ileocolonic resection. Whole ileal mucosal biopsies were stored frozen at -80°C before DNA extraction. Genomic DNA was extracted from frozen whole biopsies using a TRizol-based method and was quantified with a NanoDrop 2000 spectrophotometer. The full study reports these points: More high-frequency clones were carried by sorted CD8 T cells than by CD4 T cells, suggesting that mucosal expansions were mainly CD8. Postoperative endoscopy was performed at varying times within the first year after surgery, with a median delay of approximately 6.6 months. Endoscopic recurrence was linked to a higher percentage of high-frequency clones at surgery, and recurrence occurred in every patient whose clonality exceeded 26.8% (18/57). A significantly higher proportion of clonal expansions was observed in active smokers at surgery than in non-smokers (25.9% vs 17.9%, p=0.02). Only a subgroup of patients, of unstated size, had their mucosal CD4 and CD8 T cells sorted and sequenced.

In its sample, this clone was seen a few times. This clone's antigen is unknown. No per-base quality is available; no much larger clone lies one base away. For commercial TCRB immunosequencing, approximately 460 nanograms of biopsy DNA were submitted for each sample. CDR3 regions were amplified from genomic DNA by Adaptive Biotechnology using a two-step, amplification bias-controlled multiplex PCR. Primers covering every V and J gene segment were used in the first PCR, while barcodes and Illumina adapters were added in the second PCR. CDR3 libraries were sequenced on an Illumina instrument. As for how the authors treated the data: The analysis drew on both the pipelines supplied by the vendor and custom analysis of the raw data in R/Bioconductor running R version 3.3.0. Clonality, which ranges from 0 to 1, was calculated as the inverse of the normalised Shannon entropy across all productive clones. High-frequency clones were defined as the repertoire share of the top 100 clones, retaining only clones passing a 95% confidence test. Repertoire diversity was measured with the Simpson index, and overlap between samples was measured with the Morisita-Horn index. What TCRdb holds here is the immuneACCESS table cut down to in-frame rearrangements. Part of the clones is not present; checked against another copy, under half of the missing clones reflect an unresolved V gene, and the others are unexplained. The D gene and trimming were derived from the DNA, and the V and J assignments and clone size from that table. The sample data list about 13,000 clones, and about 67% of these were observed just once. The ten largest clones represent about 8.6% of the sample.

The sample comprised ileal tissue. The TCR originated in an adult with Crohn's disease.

In nucleotide form, the sequence is TGTGCCAGCATCTTTTGGACAGGATTCGATAGGGATGGCTACACCTTC. Its protein product is CASIFWTGFDRDGYTF. The rearrangement combines TRBV7-9 with TRBJ1-2, with 7 bases in between that match TRBD1. Relative to germline, V is missing 7 bases and J is missing 6 bases, with 17 bases of the junction outside any gene match. CDR1 SEHNR and CDR2 FQNEAQ are derived from the germline V gene (reference sequence). The CDR3 has 16 amino acids, counting the end cysteine and phenylalanine. Only the CDR3 portion is preserved as DNA: 48 bases, with reading frame beginning at the first base.